Reported below is one TCR beta chain. Its antigen remains undetermined. Base qualities were left out, and no much larger clone turns up one base away. The immunoSEQ hsTCRB v3.0 assay was used at survey level resolution to sequence the TRB variable region. The target sequencing depth for TRB was about 40,000-55,000 T-cell genomes per sample. An Illumina MiSeq with a v3 150-cycle kit was used to sequence the pooled TRB libraries. For the original study's pipeline: Repertoire analysis was performed in R inside a reproducible Nextflow workflow that covered QC, data transformation and analysis. LymphoSeq2, an R package for exploring AIRR-Seq data, was used to implement the custom analyses. A few samples that produced fewer than 5000 total TRB sequences were removed, so 150 to 200 HIV repertoires were analyzed. Among the roughly 190 retained HIV repertoires, 55 to 60 were collected before ART initiation and approximately 130 were collected after ART initiation. Each repertoire was downsampled to 5000 TRB nucleotide sequences, and summary statistics were averaged across 100 downsampling iterations. TRB sequences were retained for analysis only if CDR3 regions of at least seven amino acids were present. Two measures captured diversity: a Shannon entropy-derived clonality score and the Gini coefficient. In the repertoire networks, any two of the top 5000 CDR3 amino acid sequences were linked whenever the two sequences differed by an edit distance of one. GLIPH2 predicted antigen specificity groups and MHC restriction for TRB CDR3 amino acid sequences. To flag known CMV, EBV, HIV or tissue antigen associations, CDR3 amino acid sequences were matched against VDJdb and McPAS-TCR. Pre-ART, post-ART and control groups were compared with Wilcoxon signed-rank tests and Holm-Bonferroni correction. TCRdb limited this immuneACCESS table to in-frame rearrangements with V and J called. A share of clones is missing; checked studies link under half to unresolved V genes, and the rest is unexplained. Clonal size and the V and J genes are those of that table, whereas D and trimming came from the DNA. In this sample the table shows more than 20,000 clones, about 86% of which occur a single time. The ten largest clones take up around 4.8% of the sample.

Participants were included only if at least one PBMC sample before ART initiation and at least two post-ART samples were available. Treatment was received in the United States of America by all participants with HIV. Before DNA extraction, cryopreserved samples containing roughly 1-10 million PBMC were thawed and washed. At the time of the earliest PBMC sample for each participant with HIV, ages ranged from roughly 23 to 60 years. PBMC samples from each participant spanned 1-4 timepoints before ART initiation and 2-8 timepoints after ART initiation, with a median of 7 samples. Serial HIV viral load, CD4+ T-cell count, ART history and demographic data were obtained for every participant. A Qiagen kit on a QIAcube was used to extract genomic DNA from unsorted PBMC, with samples processed in batches of 12. The data derive from a study of long-term antiretroviral therapy in people with HIV (dated by TCRdb to 2022 to 2024). Concerning the study at large: The earliest samples were collected about a decade before the 2015 WHO recommendation for immediate ART, when ART was typically delayed until CD4 counts fell. From 25 to 30 adults with confirmed HIV infection, the cohort provided fewer than 200 cryopreserved PBMC samples, gathered serially across a mean of approximately six years (range 1-12). Among the approximately 32 participants with HIV, eleven to twelve were female. No cross-contamination during QIAcube processing was seen in test extractions of a monoclonal T-cell line run alongside a few dozen polyclonal samples. A retrospective serial study tested whether ART initiation and durable HIV suppression were associated with changes in peripheral blood TRB repertoire composition and diversity.

The CDR3 numbers 14 residues from cysteine through phenylalanine. The only DNA kept is the CDR3, 42 bases in frame from the first base. For CDR1 and CDR2, the germline V gene lists MDHEN and SYDVKM. V and J lose 6 bases and 0 bases, and a span of 9 bases separates them. Beyond this particular receptor, the publication reports: The samples were dated from the mid-2000s to the late 2010s, and the ART regimens that were used may be less effective than current ART regimens. Inferences about post-ART repertoire changes were limited because no data were available on ART adherence, viral resistance or therapy changes. Narrower CDR3 length ranges were observed in HIV repertoires than in controls, and an antigen-experienced repertoire with only a slight naive shift after ART was suggested by the network structure. Since PBMC availability was limited, sequencing covered only the TCR beta chain, with no alpha chain pairing. Because pre-ART samples had limited cell numbers, profiling was done on unsorted PBMC rather than on sorted CD4+ and CD8+ T cells. Expanded TRB clones identified before ART initiation dominated the repertoire at all time points, although this dominance fluctuated and declined in many PLHIV after ART. ART initiation was associated with a significant increase in TRB diversity, but diversity stayed significantly below transplant donor controls even after long-term ART.

This material consisted of unsorted PBMCs, taken roughly 2.7 years after starting antiretroviral therapy. The receptor was isolated from a middle-aged man with HIV. The rearrangement joined TRBV28 to TRBJ1-5; a tentative D call is TRBD1 (5 bases match). The CDR3 protein is CASSSGLSNQPQHF. The DNA sequence is given as TGTGCCAGCAGCTCGGGACTTAGCAATCAGCCCCAGCATTTT.